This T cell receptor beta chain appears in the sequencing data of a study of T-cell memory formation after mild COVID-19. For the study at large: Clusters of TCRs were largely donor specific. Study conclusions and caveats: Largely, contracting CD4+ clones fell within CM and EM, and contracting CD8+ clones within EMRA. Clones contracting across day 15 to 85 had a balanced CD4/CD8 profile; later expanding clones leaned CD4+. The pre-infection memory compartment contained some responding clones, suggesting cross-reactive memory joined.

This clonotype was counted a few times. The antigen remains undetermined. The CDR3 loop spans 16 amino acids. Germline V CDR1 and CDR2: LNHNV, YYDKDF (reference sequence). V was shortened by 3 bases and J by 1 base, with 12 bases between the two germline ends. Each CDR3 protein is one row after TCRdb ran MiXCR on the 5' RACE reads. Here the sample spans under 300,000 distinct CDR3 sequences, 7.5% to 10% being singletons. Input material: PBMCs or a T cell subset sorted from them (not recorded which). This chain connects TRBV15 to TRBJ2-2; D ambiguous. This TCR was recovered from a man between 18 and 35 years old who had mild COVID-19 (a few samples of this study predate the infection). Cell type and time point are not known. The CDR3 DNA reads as TGTGCCACCAGCAGCCCCTATGAAGGGAACACCGGGGAGCTGTTTTTT. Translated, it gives CATSSPYEGNTGELFF.